This T cell receptor delta chain appears in the sequencing data of a study of gammadelta T cells in human blood. Germline lookup yields CDR1 GEAIGNYY and CDR2 EKD. CDR3 length: 20 amino acids. J lost 0 bases, V lost 3 bases, and 10 bases had no gene match. This clone was counted between two and nine times. Its antigen remains unknown. A far larger clone differs by one base, so this is likely a read error. Distinct nucleotide sequences in the sample also encode this CDR3. Whole-study results and caveats: Polyclonal expansion of innate γδ T cells after birth appeared microbially driven.

TCRdb re-identified clones in the RT-PCR reads via CATT. This table has roughly 990 delta-chain clones, 30% to 40% appearing once. The rearrangement links TRDV2 to TRDJ3; 10 bases align to TRDD3. The origin of this receptor is a human donor. The sample comprised Vgamma9Vdelta2 gamma-delta T cells from infant blood. CDR3 sequence: CACDPILGDRSSWDTRQMFF. The CDR3 bases are TGTGCCTGTGACCCGATACTGGGGGATCGGAGCTCCTGGGACACCCGACAGATGTTTTTC.